These 32 T cell receptor beta chains were sequenced from one sample in a study of patients and donors after allogeneic stem cell transplantation. TCRdb independently ran MiXCR on the RT-PCR reads; one entry per CDR3 protein. The sample includes about 960,000 distinct CDR3 sequences, roughly 18% of them seen just once. Sequenced sample: blood, either unsorted or a sorted T cell fraction (not recorded which). The source is a human donor who was either an allogeneic HSCT recipient or a stem cell or donor lymphocyte infusion donor (not recorded which). It is not recorded whose cells these are; they may come from a transplant donor.

The genes are TRBV6-6 and TRBJ2-7; D remains unclear. The germline V and J ends were trimmed by 3 bases and 4 bases, with 7 bases remaining between them. The CDR3 extends over 12 amino acids. From germline, CDR1 is MNHNY and CDR2 SVGAGI (reference sequence). CDR3: CASSYNVYEQYF. As DNA, the CDR3 is TGTGCCAGCAGTTATAATGTGTACGAGCAGTACTTC.

This clonotype was seen ten or more times. The chain is built from TRBV12-3 or TRBV12-4 and TRBJ2-7, with D perhaps TRBD2 (6 bases). Trimming left V 6 bases short and J 4 bases short, with 7 bases between. The CDR3 length is 11 residues. CDR3 residues: CASSRGYEQYF. In DNA form, the CDR3 reads TGTGCCAGCAGCCGGGGGTACGAGCAGTACTTC.

The chain recombines TRBV2 with TRBJ2-5; D possibly uses TRBD1 or TRBD2 (6 bases each). The CDR3 loop spans 13 amino acids. Trimming shortened V by 7 bases and J by 2 bases, and 11 bases separated the two germline ends. Germline V lookup: CDR1 SNHLY, CDR2 FYNNEI. DNA for the CDR3: TGTGCCAGCAACGGGGGCCGACAAGAGACCCAGTACTTC. Amino acid sequence: CASNGGRQETQYF.

This rearrangement joins TRBV5-1 to TRBJ2-5; the D gene could be TRBD1 or TRBD2 (5 bases each). Germline V gene data show CDR1 as SGHRS and CDR2 as YFSETQ. The V end lost 0 bases, the J end lost 2 bases, and 14 bases lay between the germline ends. The CDR3 covers 16 residues. CDR3 residues: CASSLGGRDRQETQYF. The CDR3 bases are TGCGCCAGCAGCTTGGGGGGTAGGGACCGACAAGAGACCCAGTACTTC.

The table lists this clonotype with a few counts. The chain links TRBV6-1 to TRBJ2-5; 8 bases line up with TRBD1. This CDR3 comprises 15 residues. CDR1 and CDR2 (germline): MNHNS, SASEGT. J lost 4 bases, V lost 1 base, and 5 bases had no gene match. CDR3 nucleotides: TGTGCCAGCAGTGAAGTCGGGACAGGAGGAGAGACCCAGTACTTC. Translating it yields CASSEVGTGGETQYF.

This clonotype was observed a few times. The rearrangement joins TRBV20-1 to TRBJ2-1; 8 nucleotides agree with TRBD1. The V and J ends lost 2 bases and 4 bases, in that order; junction bases with no gene match: 13. CDR1 is DFQATT and CDR2 is SNEGSKA in the germline V gene (reference sequence). This CDR3 is built from 17 residues. CDR3 in amino acids: CSARSIRQGKGYNEQFF. The CDR3 DNA sequence: TGCAGTGCTAGAAGTATACGACAGGGGAAGGGGTACAATGAGCAGTTCTTC.

The CDR3 protein is CASSQDKRGATYNEQFF. The CDR3 DNA reads as TGCGCCAGCAGCCAAGATAAGCGGGGGGCGACCTACAATGAGCAGTTCTTC. This chain links TRBV4-1 with TRBJ2-1; 9 positions agree with TRBD2. Germline V gene sequence: CDR1 MGHRA, CDR2 YSYEKL. The CDR3 covers 17 residues. V shed 0 bases, J shed 2 bases, and the junction held 5 bases outside the gene matches.

The chain has TRBV20-1 and TRBJ2-2, with 8 nucleotides matching TRBD2. Trimming at V came to 3 bases and at J to 3 bases, leaving 6 bases not matched to a gene. CDR1 and CDR2 (germline): DFQATT, SNEGSKA (reference sequence). CDR3 size: 15 residues. The CDR3 spells CSASGGVSDTGELFF. The CDR3 DNA follows: TGCAGTGCTAGCGGGGGGGTCTCTGACACCGGGGAGCTGTTTTTT.

J is TRBJ2-2 and V is TRBV20-1; the D is unclear. V was cut by 3 bases and J by 0 bases, with 8 bases left in between. The CDR3 totals 14 residues. Germline-derived CDR1 and CDR2 are DFQATT and SNEGSKA (reference sequence). The CDR3 DNA sequence: TGCAGTGCTAGCCCCTCGACGAACACCGGGGAGCTGTTTTTT. This sequence encodes CSASPSTNTGELFF.

The sample holds a few counts of this clonotype. This chain uses TRBV4-1 with TRBJ2-5; a possible D gene is TRBD1 (7 bases). Germline V gives CDR1 MGHRA, CDR2 YSYEKL. Trimming took 1 base from V and 5 from J, leaving 14 bases between them. This CDR3 comprises 15 residues. The CDR3 DNA reads as TGCGCCAGCAGCCAAGTTGACAGGGAGGCTGAGACCCAGTACTTC. This sequence encodes CASSQVDREAETQYF.

This clonotype occurred a few times. The V and J genes are TRBV25-1 and TRBJ1-3, with D perhaps TRBD1 (6 bases). Germline V gene lookup returns CDR1 MGHDK and CDR2 SYGVNS. The CDR3 contains 15 residues. Trimming took off 9 bases at V and 0 bases at J, with 15 bases between the two ends. CDR3 sequence (DNA): TGTGCCAGTGAGAAACAGGGCTACTCTGGAAACACCATATATTTT. Protein: CASEKQGYSGNTIYF.

To note about this clonotype: A much larger clone differs from this one at a single base, so this may be a read error. V gene TRBV11-1 combines with J gene TRBJ2-2; perhaps TRBD1 as D (6 bases). Per germline, CDR1 SGHAT and CDR2 FQDESV (reference sequence). V was trimmed by 1 base and J by 4 bases, leaving 10 bases between them. The CDR3 contains 15 residues. Written as DNA, the CDR3 is TGTGCCAGCAGCTTAGGGAACAGGGCCACCGGGGAGCTGTTTTTT. This encodes CASSLGNRATGELFF.

The V gene is TRBV20-1, the J gene TRBJ1-2; 7 bases match TRBD1. The length of the CDR3 is 14 residues. Germline V lookup: CDR1 DFQATT, CDR2 SNEGSKA (reference sequence). The trim removed 3 bases at V and 4 bases at J, leaving 8 bases unmatched. This CDR3 reads CSARIPGQPYGYTF. CDR3 DNA: TGCAGTGCTAGGATCCCGGGACAGCCCTATGGCTACACCTTC.

The J gene is TRBJ2-7, the V gene TRBV5-1; 7 nucleotides match TRBD2. The CDR3 is made up of 15 amino acids. V was pared by 2 bases and J by 4 bases, with 9 bases of the junction left unmatched. Germline V lookup: CDR1 SGHRS, CDR2 YFSETQ. The CDR3 bases are TGCGCCAGCAGCTTTGGACTAGTAGGAGTATACGAGCAGTACTTC. It yields the protein CASSFGLVGVYEQYF.

This clonotype showed up many times. At one end the junction does not follow the germline gene, possibly because of a read error. The chain employs TRBV5-1 and TRBJ1-1; D unresolved. CDR1 and CDR2 (germline): SGHRS, YFSETQ. CDR3 length: 13 amino acids. Here the CDR3 DNA reads TGTGCCAGCAGCTTAGAGGTGAACACTGAAGCTTTCTTT. Its protein is CASSLEVNTEAFF. Full variable domain (rest looked up from reference TRBV5-1 and TRBJ1-1): KAGVTQTPRYLIKTRGQQVTLSCSPISGHRSVSWYQQTPGQGLQFLFEYFSETQRNKGNFPGRFSGRQFSNSRSEMNVSTLELGDSALYLCASSLEVNTEAFFGQGTRLTVV.

The chain links TRBV6-5 to TRBJ1-5; D is uncertain. Deletions cut 2 bases from V and 4 bases from J, with 6 bases between. CDR1 and CDR2 from the germline V gene are MNHEY and SVGAGI. The CDR3 contains 13 residues. CDR3 residues: CASSYIPNQPQHF. DNA for the CDR3: TGTGCCAGCAGTTACATCCCTAATCAGCCCCAGCATTTT.

This clonotype appeared a few times. The chain combines TRBV10-3 with TRBJ1-1, with D tentatively TRBD1 (5 bases). The CDR3 is made up of 14 amino acids. Per the germline V gene, CDR1 is ENHRY and CDR2 is SYGVKD. Between the trimmed V and J ends, which lost 5 bases and 1 base, there was a span of 11 bases. This CDR3 reads CAISQVGANTEAFF. The CDR3 DNA reads as TGTGCCATCAGTCAAGTAGGGGCGAACACTGAAGCTTTCTTT.

Only a few counts were recorded for this clonotype. This chain connects TRBV6-5 to TRBJ2-5; D gene uncertain. This CDR3 contains 12 residues. CDR1 is MNHEY, CDR2 SVGAGI, per germline. V was shortened by 0 bases and J by 3 bases, with 2 bases between the two germline ends. DNA of the CDR3: TGTGCCAGCAGTTACTCAAAAGAGACCCAGTACTTC. Protein sequence: CASSYSKETQYF.

The V gene is TRBV6-1, the J gene TRBJ1-3; unclear D gene. Trimming stripped 6 bases from V and 0 bases from J, with 15 bases between. Germline assignment: CDR1 MNHNS and CDR2 SASEGT. The CDR3 is made up of 16 amino acids. In DNA, the CDR3 is TGTGCCAGCAGGAAGGTCGGAAGCCGCTCTGGAAACACCATATATTTT. Amino acid sequence: CASRKVGSRSGNTIYF.

V gene TRBV5-1 combines with J gene TRBJ2-1; D perhaps matches TRBD2 (5 bases). CDR1 SGHRS and CDR2 YFSETQ come from the germline V gene. The V end lost 0 bases, the J end lost 8 bases, and 15 bases lay between the germline ends. The CDR3 has 15 amino acids. The CDR3, as DNA: TGCGCCAGCAGCTTGGCCACAACACCCGGGGATGAGCAGTTCTTC. This translates into CASSLATTPGDEQFF.

This clonotype was counted a few times. The chain recombines TRBV12-3 or TRBV12-4 with TRBJ2-1, with 12 bases that match TRBD1. The CDR3 length is 18 residues. J lost 5 bases, V lost 0 bases, and 8 bases had no gene match. The DNA for the CDR3 is TGTGCCAGCAGTTTAGCGTTTGGGACAGGGGGCAGGAACAATGAGCAGTTCTTC. Protein product: CASSLAFGTGGRNNEQFF.

This chain links TRBV29-1 with TRBJ2-7; 8 bases agree with TRBD2. This CDR3 is 15 amino acids long. CDR1 and CDR2 (germline): SQVTM, ANQGSEA. V lost 0 bases to trimming and J lost 2 bases; unmatched junction nucleotides: 6. CDR3 loop: CSVEESQRGTYEQYF. CDR3 bases: TGCAGCGTTGAAGAAAGCCAGCGGGGGACCTACGAGCAGTACTTC.

DNA for the CDR3: TGTGCCAGCAGCCTCCTCGCTCGTGTAGGTAGGGGTTACACTGAAGCTTTCTTT. It yields the protein CASSLLARVGRGYTEAFF. The gene calls are TRBV7-3 and TRBJ1-1; tentative D call: TRBD1 (5 bases). The ends were cut back, 5 bases at V and 3 bases at J, with 25 bases in the middle. This CDR3 comprises 18 residues. Germline CDR1 reads SGHTA; CDR2 reads FQGTGA. Full variable domain (outside the CDR3, taken from reference TRBV7-3 and TRBJ1-1): GAGVSQTPSNKVTEKGKYVELRCDPISGHTALYWYRQSLGQGPEFLIYFQGTGAADDSGLPNDRFFAVRPEGSVSTLKIQRTERGDSAVYLCASSLLARVGRGYTEAFFGQGTRLTVV.

The J gene is TRBJ1-5, the V gene TRBV4-1, with D unresolved. CDR1 is MGHRA and CDR2 is YSYEKL in the germline V gene. The CDR3 length is 14 residues. Trimming shortened V by 1 base and J by 5 bases, and 9 bases separated the two germline ends. The CDR3 DNA reads as TGCGCCAGCAGCCAAGTTGAAGGTGATCAGCCCCAGCATTTT. It codes for CASSQVEGDQPQHF.

This clonotype was detected only a few times. This chain connects TRBV5-4 to TRBJ2-1; TRBD2 agrees at 8 bases. The germline V gene has CDR1 SGHNT and CDR2 YYREEE (reference sequence). Germline trimming cut 3 bases from V and 8 bases from J; bases unmatched to any gene: 1. The CDR3 has 12 residues. The CDR3 coding sequence is TGTGCCAGCAGCTCACTAGCGGATGAGCAGTTCTTC. Its translation is CASSSLADEQFF.

The chain is built from TRBV20-1 and TRBJ2-3, with TRBD1 matching 11 bases. CDR1 DFQATT and CDR2 SNEGSKA come from the germline V gene (reference sequence). V trimming: 6 bases; J trimming: 4 bases; junction bases outside the gene matches: 9. The CDR3 contains 15 residues. The CDR3 region has the DNA TGCAGTGCAAGGACAGGGGGCAAACGGTCAGATACGCAGTATTTT. It is translated as CSARTGGKRSDTQYF.

The rearrangement joins TRBV7-8 to TRBJ2-2, with 7 bases that match TRBD1. The germline gives CDR1 SGHVS, CDR2 FQNEAQ. This CDR3 has 15 amino acids. Unmatched junction bases numbered 8, after V lost 5 bases and J lost 5 bases. CDR3 residues: CASSIYRGETGELFF. The CDR3 nucleotides read TGTGCCAGCAGCATTTACAGGGGAGAAACCGGGGAGCTGTTTTTT.

The genes are TRBV5-1 and TRBJ2-2; unclear D gene. The CDR3 runs 15 residues. Trimming stripped 5 bases from V and 6 bases from J, with 17 bases between. CDR1 is SGHRS and CDR2 is YFSETQ in the germline V gene. The CDR3 protein is CASRTVGRLAGELFF. The CDR3 bases are TGCGCCAGCAGAACCGTCGGCAGGCTGGCCGGGGAGCTGTTTTTT.

The chain carries TRBV27 and TRBJ1-1; D gene uncertain. CDR1 MNHEY and CDR2 SMNVEV come from the germline V gene (reference sequence). The CDR3 is 13 amino acids. The V gene lost 8 bases and the J gene lost 2 bases, with 12 bases spanning the gap. The CDR3 DNA reads as TGTGCCAGCGGGGAGGCGGGCAACACTGAAGCTTTCTTT. It encodes CASGEAGNTEAFF.

This chain joins TRBV6-1 and TRBJ1-2; 9 bases line up with TRBD1. The J segment lost 2 bases and the V segment lost 4 bases, leaving 5 bases of the junction unmatched. Germline CDR1 and CDR2: MNHNS and SASEGT. The CDR3 is made up of 15 amino acids. The CDR3 is CASSARDRANYGYTF. Here the CDR3 DNA reads TGTGCCAGCAGTGCACGGGACAGGGCAAACTATGGCTACACCTTC.

The gene calls are TRBV27 and TRBJ2-1; the D gene is possibly TRBD2 (6 bases). The CDR3 covers 16 residues. Trimming cost V 5 bases and J 4 bases, with 18 bases left between them. CDR1 and CDR2 (germline): MNHEY, SMNVEV (reference sequence). The CDR3 here is CASSAGLLAGYNEQFF. The CDR3 DNA follows: TGTGCCAGCAGTGCGGGACTCTTGGCAGGGTACAATGAGCAGTTCTTC.

In its sample, this clonotype was seen a few times. The J gene is TRBJ2-3, the V gene TRBV2, with a possible D match to TRBD2 (6 bases). The germline V gene has CDR1 SNHLY and CDR2 FYNNEI. The CDR3 is 16 amino acids. V was clipped by 5 bases and J by 7 bases, with 22 bases between them. The DNA of the CDR3 is TGTGCCAGCAGTTTGGGCGGGGACCGCACTACGAATACGCAGTATTTT. Its protein product is CASSLGGDRTTNTQYF.